The 29 T cell receptor beta chains in this list originate from one sample, sequenced in a study of beta chain features in type 1 diabetes. The entirety of the isolated RNA underwent reverse transcription, so expressed TCRB transcripts were sequenced. Measured with immunoSEQ multiplex PCR; TCRdb has only the in-frame clones, and not every one. This sample has a few hundred thousand clones, with approximately 13% found just once. Points from the study as a whole: Significant though moderate, a shortening of TCRB CDR3s appeared in all four CD4+ subsets of Type 1 diabetes patients.

No antigen has been identified for these receptors. Sequencing was done on a sample of naive CD4+ T cells from blood. These TCRs come from a young woman with type 1 diabetes.

This clone was seen a handful of times. V gene TRBV5-1 combines with J gene TRBJ2-2; perhaps TRBD1 as D (6 bases). CDR3 length: 15 residues. Trimming cost V 3 bases and J 5 bases, with 14 bases left between them. Germline CDR1 reads SGHRS; CDR2 reads YFSETQ. CDR3 amino acids: CASSYTGTPTGELFF. The CDR3 DNA reads as TGCGCCAGCAGCTACACCGGGACACCAACCGGGGAGCTGTTTTTT.

CDR3 sequence (DNA): TGTGCCAGCAGCCCGAGACGGAGCTTCTCTGGAAACACCATATATTTT. This gives the protein CASSPRRSFSGNTIYF. V gene TRBV5-6 combines with J gene TRBJ1-3; D is undetermined. V lost 4 bases to trimming and J lost 0 bases, with 14 bases between them. Germline V gene sequence: CDR1 SGHDT, CDR2 YYEEEE. This CDR3 contains 16 residues.

Only a few counts were recorded for this clone. The CDR3 DNA follows: TGCGCCAGCAGCCATTTTCGCACTAGCGGGAAGAGCTACAATGAGCAGTTCTTC. It specifies CASSHFRTSGKSYNEQFF. The V and J genes are TRBV4-1 and TRBJ2-1, with 10 bases that match TRBD2. CDR1 and CDR2 from the germline V gene are MGHRA and YSYEKL. This CDR3 has 18 amino acids. The V segment lost 3 bases and the J segment 3 bases; nucleotides outside the gene matches: 11.

This rearrangement joins TRBV7-2 to TRBJ2-7; a possible D gene is TRBD1 (6 bases). V lost 6 bases to trimming and J lost 4 bases, with 10 bases between them. In germline, CDR1 is SGHTA, CDR2 FQGNSA. The length of the CDR3 is 12 residues. The CDR3 DNA reads as TGTGCCAGCAGTCGGACAGCATACGAGCAGTACGTC. The encoded protein is CASSRTAYEQYV.

This clone was seen only a few times. The V gene is TRBV21-1, the J gene TRBJ2-7; no check of the table's D call, TRBD2, against the DNA was made. TRBV21-1 is shown as a pseudogene. CDR3 length: 14 amino acids. The chain's CDR3 is CASSNWGGGYEQYV. DNA for the CDR3: TGTGCCAGCAGCAATTGGGGGGGAGGCTACGAGCAGTACGTC.

This chain joins TRBV5-6 and TRBJ2-7, with D maybe TRBD1 (7 bases). CDR3 length: 15 amino acids. Germline V gene sequence: CDR1 SGHDT, CDR2 YYEEEE. The V and J ends lost 2 bases and 9 bases respectively, with 21 bases between them. The CDR3 DNA reads as TGTGCCAGCAGCTTCGGCAGGGGGACGGGGGTCGGGCAGTACGTC. This gives the protein CASSFGRGTGVGQYV.

The rearrangement joins TRBV25-1 to TRBJ1-4, with D possibly TRBD1 on 5 matching bases. Germline loops: CDR1 MGHDK, CDR2 SYGVNS. Trimming cost V 6 bases and J 8 bases, with 13 bases left between them. The CDR3 is made up of 13 amino acids. CDR3 protein: CASSLAGLEKLFF. The CDR3 DNA sequence: TGTGCCAGCAGCTTAGCAGGGTTGGAAAAACTGTTTTTT.

The table lists this clone with a few counts. The chain combines TRBV11-2 with TRBJ2-1; 8 bases match TRBD2. With V trimmed by 3 bases and J by 2 bases, 6 bases remained unmatched. The CDR3 contains 16 residues. CDR1 and CDR2 from the germline V gene are SGHAT and FQNNGV. CDR3 sequence reads: CASSLRGLGAYNEQFF. CDR3 DNA: TGTGCCAGCAGCTTGAGGGGACTAGGGGCCTACAATGAGCAGTTCTTC.

The chain couples TRBV6-1 to TRBJ2-1; 12 positions match TRBD2. J lost 10 bases, V lost 2 bases, and 3 bases had no gene match. Germline values: CDR1 MNHNS, CDR2 SASEGT. The CDR3 contains 14 residues. The CDR3 is CASSEPSGREEQFF. DNA for the CDR3: TGTGCCAGCAGTGAACCTAGCGGGAGGGAAGAGCAGTTCTTC.

The chain recombines TRBV7-6 with TRBJ2-7, with 9 bases lining up with TRBD1. V lost 1 base to trimming and J lost 3 bases; unmatched junction nucleotides: 7. CDR1 and CDR2 from the germline V gene are SGHVS and FNYEAQ. CDR3 length equals 16 residues. The CDR3 loop reads CASSLGQQGAGYEQYV. The DNA of the CDR3 is TGTGCCAGCAGCTTAGGTCAACAGGGGGCCGGCTACGAGCAGTACGTC.

A few counts support this clone. This chain uses TRBV5-4 with TRBJ2-1; 11 bases align to TRBD2. V dropped 4 bases and J dropped 3; count of bases not matched to a gene: 6. This CDR3 has 16 amino acids. Germline V gives CDR1 SGHNT, CDR2 YYREEE (reference sequence). As DNA, the CDR3 is TGTGCCAGCAGCGCAGCGGGACTAGCGGTCTACAATGAGCAGTTCTTC. Encoded protein: CASSAAGLAVYNEQFF.

In this sample, this clone turned up a few times. The chain uses TRBV7-2 and TRBJ1-1; the D is unclear. The germline V gene has CDR1 SGHTA and CDR2 FQGNSA. The CDR3 runs to 14 residues. V lost 2 bases and J lost 0, with 7 bases in between. CDR3 sequence (DNA): TGTGCCAGCAGCTTACCAGTCATGAACACTGAAGCTTTCTTT. Its translation is CASSLPVMNTEAFF.

The chain's CDR3 is CASHLTEYSNQPQHF. The CDR3 DNA is TGTGCCAGTCACCTTACAGAGTATAGCAATCAGCCCCAGCATTTT. The chain has TRBV19 and TRBJ1-5, with unresolved D. Germline CDR1 reads LNHDA; CDR2 reads SQIVND (reference sequence). V shed 8 bases and J shed 0 bases, with 14 bases lying between them. This CDR3 region has 15 residues.

This clone was seen a few times. This chain links TRBV9 with TRBJ2-3, with 14 bases identical to TRBD2. Germline CDR1 and CDR2: SGDLS and YYNGEE. V was clipped by 4 bases and J by 4 bases; unmatched bases: 5. CDR3 length: 16 amino acids. The CDR3 DNA reads as TGTGCCAGCAGCCCCGGACTAGCGGGAGGTGCAGATACGCAGTATTTT. It is translated as CASSPGLAGGADTQYF.

The chain recombines TRBV7-9 with TRBJ2-7, with 9 nucleotides matching TRBD2. Germline lookup yields CDR1 SEHNR and CDR2 FQNEAQ (reference sequence). V lost 1 base, J lost 5 bases, and 6 bases stayed unmatched. The CDR3 covers 15 residues. The CDR3 nucleotides are TGTGCCAGCAGCTTAGACGGGAGACTAGCGGACGAGCAGTACGTC. This encodes CASSLDGRLADEQYV.

The chain joins TRBV7-2 to TRBJ2-7; a possible D gene is TRBD2 (5 bases). V was clipped by 5 bases and J by 3 bases, with 20 bases between them. Germline V gene data show CDR1 as SGHTA and CDR2 as FQGNSA. The length of the CDR3 is 16 residues. Here the CDR3 reads CASSRRRADQHYEQYV. CDR3 DNA sequence: TGTGCCAGCAGCCGACGGCGGGCCGATCAACACTACGAGCAGTACGTC.

V usage is TRBV7-8 and J usage is TRBJ2-7; 11 bases match TRBD2. Looked up from germline, CDR1 is SGHVS and CDR2 is FQNEAQ. Trimming removed 3 bases from V and 7 bases from J; junction bases left unmatched: 20. The CDR3 extends over 19 amino acids. As DNA, the CDR3 is TGTGCCAGCAGCTTTCGACTGCCTGGACTAGCGGGCGGGCTTGGAGAGCAGTACTTC. This gives the protein CASSFRLPGLAGGLGEQYF.

This clone was seen more than once but under ten times. V gene TRBV9 combines with J gene TRBJ2-1; D is unresolved. Germline V CDR1 and CDR2: SGDLS, YYNGEE. The CDR3 covers 11 residues. Trimming left V 3 bases short and J 6 bases short, with 4 bases between. The CDR3 loop is CASSASNEQFF. In DNA, the CDR3 is TGTGCCAGCAGCGCATCCAATGAGCAGTTCTTC.

This clone turned up a few times. The chain recombines TRBV5-1 with TRBJ1-4, with D unresolved. The CDR3 is 13 amino acids. Trimming cost V 3 bases and J 10 bases, with 13 bases left between them. Germline V gene lookup returns CDR1 SGHRS and CDR2 YFSETQ. The CDR3 reads CASSSDYGGKLFF. The CDR3 nucleotides read TGCGCCAGCAGCTCGGACTACGGCGGAAAACTGTTTTTT. Full variable domain (rest looked up from reference TRBV5-1 and TRBJ1-4): KAGVTQTPRYLIKTRGQQVTLSCSPISGHRSVSWYQQTPGQGLQFLFEYFSETQRNKGNFPGRFSGRQFSNSRSEMNVSTLELGDSALYLCASSSDYGGKLFFGSGTQLSVL.

The table lists this clone with a few counts. This chain joins TRBV5-1 and TRBJ2-1; 12 bases match TRBD2. J gave up 9 bases and V 7 bases, and 8 bases lay outside the gene matches. This CDR3 has 14 amino acids. Germline CDR1 SGHRS, CDR2 YFSETQ. CDR3 loop: CASSRTSGKGEQFF. The CDR3, as DNA: TGCGCCAGCTCCAGGACTAGCGGGAAGGGTGAGCAGTTCTTC.

This CDR3 reads CSANSGTEAFF. The CDR3 bases are TGCAGTGCAAATTCGGGGACTGAAGCTTTCTTT. The genes are TRBV20-1 and TRBJ1-1, with no clear D. The CDR3 loop spans 11 amino acids. The V and J ends lost 6 bases and 5 bases respectively, with 10 bases between them. The V gene's germline CDR1 is DFQATT and CDR2 SNEGSKA (reference sequence).

This clone was detected only a few times. The J gene is TRBJ2-3, the V gene TRBV5-1; 9 bases map to TRBD2. CDR1 and CDR2 (germline): SGHRS, YFSETQ. This CDR3 is built from 16 residues. V gave up 0 bases and J gave up 3 bases; unmatched junction bases: 5. CDR3 loop: CASSLEIAGVTDTQYF. The CDR3 region has the DNA TGCGCCAGCAGCTTGGAAATAGCGGGAGTGACAGATACGCAGTATTTT. The whole variable domain, remainder taken from reference TRBV5-1 and TRBJ2-3, is KAGVTQTPRYLIKTRGQQVTLSCSPISGHRSVSWYQQTPGQGLQFLFEYFSETQRNKGNFPGRFSGRQFSNSRSEMNVSTLELGDSALYLCASSLEIAGVTDTQYFGPGTRLTVL.

The rearrangement uses TRBV11-2 and TRBJ2-5; D is perhaps TRBD1 (6 bases). CDR1 is SGHAT and CDR2 is FQNNGV in the germline V gene. Trimming removed 2 bases at V and 6 bases at J, with 16 bases between. The CDR3 is 15 amino acids. The CDR3 region has the DNA TGTGCCAGCAGCTTATTGGGTGGGGGCGCGAAGACCCAGTACTTC. Translation: CASSLLGGGAKTQYF. Full variable domain (rest looked up from reference TRBV11-2 and TRBJ2-5): EAGVAQSPRYKIIEKRQSVAFWCNPISGHATLYWYQQILGQGPKLLIQFQNNGVVDDSQLPKDRFSAERLKGVDSTLKIQPAKLEDSAVYLCASSLLGGGAKTQYFGPGTRLLVL.

This clone was observed a handful of times. CDR3 in amino acids: CASSLGDRLFGYTF. The CDR3 region has the DNA TGTGCCAGCAGCTTAGGAGACAGGCTTTTCGGCTACACCTTC. V is TRBV13 and J is TRBJ1-2; D is possibly TRBD1 (6 bases). Germline lookup yields CDR1 PRHDT and CDR2 FYEKMQ (reference sequence). The CDR3 contains 14 residues. Trimming removed 0 bases from V and 8 bases from J, with 13 bases in between.

The V gene is TRBV28, the J gene TRBJ2-3; 7 bases line up with TRBD2. This CDR3 spans 16 amino acids. Germline trimming cut 8 bases from V and 6 bases from J; bases unmatched to any gene: 17. CDR1 MDHEN and CDR2 SYDVKM come from the germline V gene. The CDR3 DNA follows: TGTGCCAGCCCGCCGACTGGCGGGAGTTTGTCGGATACGCAGTATTTT. Protein: CASPPTGGSLSDTQYF.

This chain joins TRBV19 and TRBJ2-2, with 12 bases lining up with TRBD2. The junction had 2 bases not matched to a gene; V was cut back by 5 bases and J by 1 base. The CDR3 runs to 16 residues. Germline-derived CDR1 and CDR2 are LNHDA and SQIVND (reference sequence). Here the CDR3 DNA reads TGTGCCAGTAGTGCGACTAGCGGGAGGAACACCGGGGAGCTGTTTTTT. It translates to CASSATSGRNTGELFF.

In regard to this clone: The sample carries other DNA sequences with the same CDR3. This chain uses TRBV5-1 with TRBJ2-3; TRBD2 agrees at 11 bases. Germline loops: CDR1 SGHRS, CDR2 YFSETQ. With V trimmed by 0 bases and J by 6 bases, 6 bases remained unmatched. The CDR3 length is 16 residues. The CDR3: CASSLEPSGRTDTQYF. The CDR3 region has the DNA TGCGCCAGCAGCTTGGAGCCTAGCGGGAGGACGGATACGCAGTATTTT. Combining the CDR3 with reference TRBV5-1 and TRBJ2-3 gives the whole variable domain KAGVTQTPRYLIKTRGQQVTLSCSPISGHRSVSWYQQTPGQGLQFLFEYFSETQRNKGNFPGRFSGRQFSNSRSEMNVSTLELGDSALYLCASSLEPSGRTDTQYFGPGTRLTVL.

The gene calls are TRBV5-1 and TRBJ2-1; 7 bases line up with TRBD2. The germline V gene encodes CDR1 SGHRS and CDR2 YFSETQ. V lost 7 bases, J lost 7 bases, and 20 bases stayed unmatched. This CDR3 spans 17 amino acids. The CDR3 nucleotides read TGCGCCAGCGGGCGTGGTGTCGGGAGGTTTGGCCCGAATGAGCAGTTCTTC. This gives the protein CASGRGVGRFGPNEQFF.

The genes are TRBV5-1 and TRBJ2-3, with D unresolved. CDR3 size: 16 residues. V lost 0 bases, J lost 3 bases, and 14 bases lay in between. Per germline, CDR1 SGHRS and CDR2 YFSETQ. This CDR3 reads CASSLVTPGGTDTQYF. CDR3 nucleotides: TGCGCCAGCAGCTTGGTGACTCCCGGTGGAACAGATACGCAGTATTTT.